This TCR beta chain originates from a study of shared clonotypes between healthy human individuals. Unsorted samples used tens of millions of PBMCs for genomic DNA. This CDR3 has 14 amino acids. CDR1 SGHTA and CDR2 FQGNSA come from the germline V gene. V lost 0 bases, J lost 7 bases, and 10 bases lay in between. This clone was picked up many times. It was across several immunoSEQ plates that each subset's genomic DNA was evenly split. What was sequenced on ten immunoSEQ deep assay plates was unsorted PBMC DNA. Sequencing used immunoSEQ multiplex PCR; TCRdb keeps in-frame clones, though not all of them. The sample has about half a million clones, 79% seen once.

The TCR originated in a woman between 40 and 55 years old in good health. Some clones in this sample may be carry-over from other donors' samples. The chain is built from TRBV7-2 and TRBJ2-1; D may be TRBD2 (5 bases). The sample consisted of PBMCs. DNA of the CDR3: TGTGCCAGCAGCTTAGCGCTTACTAGGAATGAGCAGTTCTTC. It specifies CASSLALTRNEQFF. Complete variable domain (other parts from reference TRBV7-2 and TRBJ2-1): GAGVSQSPSNKVTEKGKDVELRCDPISGHTALYWYRQSLGQGLEFLIYFQGNSAPDKSGLPSDRFSAERTGGSVSTLTIQRTQQEDSAVYLCASSLALTRNEQFFGPGTRLTVL.